The 30 T cell receptor beta chains below come from one sample, sequenced in a study of cytomegalovirus exposure and HLA in healthy donors. Primers included in the PCR were 60 Vbeta and 13 Jbeta primers. Libraries were prepared by immunoSEQ multiplex PCR; TCRdb keeps only in-frame clonotypes and omits some of them. Among about 110,000 clones listed, 65% to 80% were seen once. Input material: PBMCs. These receptor sequences come from a woman aged 60 to 75 in good health and CMV-seropositive.

This clone was recorded a few times. The chain recombines TRBV6-5 with TRBJ1-1; a possible D gene is TRBD1 (5 bases). This CDR3 has 15 amino acids. The germline gives CDR1 MNHEY, CDR2 SVGAGI. The germline V and J ends were trimmed by 0 bases and 3 bases, with 11 bases remaining between them. The CDR3 nucleotides are TGTGCCAGCAGTTACTCCGGGGCGGGGGACACTGAAGCTTTCTTT. This encodes CASSYSGAGDTEAFF.

The J gene is TRBJ2-7, the V gene TRBV5-5, with 7 bases matching TRBD1. Germline CDR1 and CDR2: SGHKS and YYEKEE (reference sequence). The CDR3 has 14 residues. V trimming: 2 bases; J trimming: 8 bases; junction bases outside the gene matches: 10. CDR3 residues: CASSFPWTGSKQYF. CDR3 DNA: TGTGCCAGCAGCTTCCCGTGGACAGGTAGCAAGCAGTACTTC.

The CDR3 spells CASSRTLAAQETQYF. The CDR3 DNA follows: TGTGCCAGCAGCCGGACACTAGCGGCCCAAGAGACCCAGTACTTC. The chain recombines TRBV6-1 with TRBJ2-5; 8 bases fit TRBD2. This CDR3 has 15 residues. The germline CDR1 and CDR2 sequences are MNHNS and SASEGT. Trimming removed 6 bases from V and 1 base from J; junction bases left unmatched: 7.

This rearrangement joins TRBV7-9 to TRBJ2-7; 10 bases line up with TRBD1. Germline-derived CDR1 and CDR2 are SEHNR and FQNEAQ (reference sequence). The J segment lost 6 bases and the V segment lost 5 bases, leaving 10 bases of the junction unmatched. This CDR3 contains 15 residues. Here the CDR3 reads CASSPRQGAIGEQYF. The CDR3 coding sequence is TGTGCCAGCAGCCCCAGACAGGGGGCAATTGGCGAGCAGTACTTC.

A few counts support this clone. The rearrangement joins TRBV6-5 to TRBJ1-3, with no clear D. The CDR3 consists of 15 residues. Germline V lookup: CDR1 MNHEY, CDR2 SVGAGI. V lost 4 bases, J lost 0 bases, and 10 bases lay in between. CDR3 sequence (DNA): TGTGCCAGCAGTTCCAGGTACGGCTCTGGAAACACCATATATTTT. This translates into CASSSRYGSGNTIYF.

V gene TRBV7-9 combines with J gene TRBJ1-2; the D gene is possibly TRBD1 (6 bases). The ends were cut back, 3 bases at V and 7 bases at J, with 15 bases in the middle. Germline V gene lookup returns CDR1 SEHNR and CDR2 FQNEAQ (reference sequence). The CDR3 is 14 residues long. CDR3 residues: CASSFTGTIGGYTF. The CDR3, as DNA: TGTGCCAGCAGCTTCACCGGGACAATTGGTGGCTACACCTTC.

The J gene is TRBJ2-7, the V gene TRBV7-2; D remains ambiguous. Germline V gene sequence: CDR1 SGHTA, CDR2 FQGNSA. This CDR3 is 13 amino acids long. The V end lost 2 bases, the J end lost 2 bases, and 7 bases lay between the germline ends. CDR3 in DNA: TGTGCCAGCAGCTTATGGAGCGCCTACGAGCAGTACTTC. Its translation is CASSLWSAYEQYF.

The chain recombines TRBV6-6 with TRBJ2-1, with 7 bases lining up with TRBD2. Germline V gives CDR1 MNHNY, CDR2 SVGAGI (reference sequence). V shed 2 bases, J shed 3 bases, and the junction held 4 bases outside the gene matches. This CDR3 is 15 amino acids long. CDR3 loop: CASSYDGGNYNEQFF. DNA of the CDR3: TGTGCCAGCAGTTACGACGGGGGGAACTACAATGAGCAGTTCTTC.

J is TRBJ1-2 and V is TRBV7-9; D ambiguous. The V gene's germline CDR1 is SEHNR and CDR2 FQNEAQ (reference sequence). The V end was cut by 4 bases, the J end by 8 bases, with 20 bases between. The CDR3 is 15 residues long. This CDR3 is CASSSARRLSEGYTF. The CDR3 bases are TGTGCCAGCAGCTCCGCTCGACGACTTTCGGAAGGCTACACCTTC.

The V gene is TRBV5-4, the J gene TRBJ1-2; TRBD1 matches 10 bases. Trimming cost V 2 bases and J 3 bases; bases outside gene matches: 4. This CDR3 spans 15 amino acids. The germline V gene encodes CDR1 SGHNT and CDR2 YYREEE (reference sequence). DNA for the CDR3: TGTGCCAGCAGCTTTCGGGACAGGGGTTACTATGGCTACACCTTC. This gives the protein CASSFRDRGYYGYTF.

This clone came up once. The V gene is TRBV4-2, the J gene TRBJ1-1, with D uncertain. The CDR3 totals 14 residues. Per the germline V gene, CDR1 is LGHNA and CDR2 is YNFKEQ. Trimming left V 0 bases short and J 6 bases short, with 11 bases between. DNA of the CDR3: TGTGCCAGCAGCCAAGATGGCGGATCCCCTGAAGCTTTCTTT. As protein: CASSQDGGSPEAFF.

This clone was picked up a small number of times. CDR3 bases: TGTGCCAGCAGTGAAATATGGACAGAAAATGAAAAACTGTTTTTT. Residues: CASSEIWTENEKLFF. The chain uses TRBV6-1 and TRBJ1-4; D might be TRBD1 (6 bases). V was clipped by 2 bases and J by 5 bases, with 12 bases between them. Germline CDR1 MNHNS, CDR2 SASEGT. The CDR3 extends over 15 amino acids.

CDR3 amino acids: CSVEPGTSGKTGELFF. The CDR3 DNA reads as TGCAGCGTTGAACCGGGGACTAGCGGGAAGACCGGGGAGCTGTTTTTT. The chain links TRBV29-1 to TRBJ2-2; 13 bases are shared with TRBD2. Germline CDR1 SQVTM, CDR2 ANQGSEA. The V and J ends lost 2 bases and 5 bases, in that order; junction bases with no gene match: 5. The CDR3 sequence is 16 residues long.

The chain couples TRBV21-1 to TRBJ2-2; the D call in the table, TRBD1, was not verified against the DNA. TRBV21-1 is a pseudogene segment. This CDR3 spans 13 amino acids. The CDR3 coding sequence is TGTGCCAGCAGCAAACAGGTTACCGGGGAGCTGTTTTTT. It translates to CASSKQVTGELFF.

This sequence joins TRBV5-1 and TRBJ2-7, with D possibly being TRBD2 (5 bases). The CDR3 is 14 amino acids. The germline CDR1 and CDR2 sequences are SGHRS and YFSETQ. V lost 0 bases and J lost 5, with 12 bases in between. CDR3 nucleotides: TGCGCCAGCAGCTTGGGGGTGTCGGGGAACGAGCAGTACTTC. Translated, it gives CASSLGVSGNEQYF.

J is TRBJ1-1 and V is TRBV18, with 7 bases identical to TRBD1. Unmatched junction bases numbered 8, after V lost 7 bases and J lost 3 bases. The CDR3 loop spans 14 amino acids. The germline gives CDR1 KGHSH, CDR2 LQKENI. The CDR3 DNA is TGTGCCAGCTATCAGACAGGGATCGACACTGAAGCTTTCTTT. This encodes CASYQTGIDTEAFF.

The chain links TRBV5-4 to TRBJ1-2, with D unresolved. V shed 1 base and J shed 5 bases, with 12 bases lying between them. CDR3 length: 14 residues. From germline, CDR1 is SGHNT and CDR2 YYREEE (reference sequence). The CDR3 protein is CASSLNRNQYGYTF. The CDR3 DNA sequence: TGTGCCAGCAGCTTGAACAGAAACCAGTATGGCTACACCTTC.

CDR3 in DNA: TGTGCCAGCAGTTTTTCCCGGGGGCCCCAGCATTTT. It specifies CASSFSRGPQHF. The chain has TRBV28 and TRBJ1-5; D is undetermined. There are 12 residues in the CDR3. CDR1 is MDHEN, CDR2 SYDVKM, per germline. V was cut by 3 bases and J by 9 bases, with 9 bases left in between.

This rearrangement joins TRBV5-4 to TRBJ2-7, with D tentatively TRBD1 (6 bases). CDR1 and CDR2 (germline): SGHNT, YYREEE (reference sequence). The CDR3 contains 12 residues. With 1 base removed from V and 4 bases from J, the gap between germline ends came to 6 bases. CDR3 sequence reads: CASSLRGYEQYF. CDR3 nucleotide sequence: TGTGCCAGCAGCTTGAGGGGGTACGAGCAGTACTTC. The full variable domain, rest sourced from reference TRBV5-4 and TRBJ2-7, is ETGVTQSPTHLIKTRGQQVTLRCSSQSGHNTVSWYQQALGQGPQFIFQYYREEENGRGNFPPRFSGLQFPNYSSELNVNALELDDSALYLCASSLRGYEQYFGPGTRLTVT.

This chain uses TRBV29-1 with TRBJ2-1; D is uncertain. Germline V gene lookup returns CDR1 SQVTM and CDR2 ANQGSEA. Trimming removed 7 bases from V and 6 bases from J, with 16 bases in between. CDR3 length: 13 residues. DNA for the CDR3: TGCAGCGCCGAACGTTACGAGTCCAATGAGCAGTTCTTC. It encodes CSAERYESNEQFF.

V gene TRBV6-6 combines with J gene TRBJ1-4; TRBD1 aligns across 7 bases. V lost 6 bases to trimming and J lost 4 bases; unmatched junction nucleotides: 11. This CDR3 contains 16 residues. Germline values: CDR1 MNHNY, CDR2 SVGAGI (reference sequence). CDR3 loop: CASRNPAGQLNEKLFF. In DNA form, the CDR3 reads TGTGCCAGCAGAAACCCCGCGGGACAGCTTAATGAAAAACTGTTTTTT.

The DNA for the CDR3 is TGTGCCAGCAGCCCCCGGGGGGCAACTAATGAAAAACTGTTTTTT. Its translation is CASSPRGATNEKLFF. The rearrangement links TRBV4-2 to TRBJ1-4; weak D call: TRBD1 (5 bases). This CDR3 contains 15 residues. With 4 bases removed from V and 0 bases from J, the gap between germline ends came to 9 bases. Germline V lookup: CDR1 LGHNA, CDR2 YNFKEQ.

The chain uses TRBV27 and TRBJ2-1, with TRBD2 matching 8 bases. CDR1 is MNHEY, CDR2 SMNVEV, per germline (reference sequence). After removal of 8 bases from V and 3 bases from J, the junction contained 3 bases not matched to a gene. The CDR3 has 13 amino acids. CDR3 sequence (DNA): TGTGCCAGCGCTAGCGGGTACTACAATGAGCAGTTCTTC. Its protein product is CASASGYYNEQFF.

CDR3 sequence (DNA): TGTGCCAGCAGTCCCCGAGCGGAGAGCTACGAGCAGTACTTC. Protein product: CASSPRAESYEQYF. The chain joins TRBV27 to TRBJ2-7; weak D call: TRBD2 (5 bases). CDR1 is MNHEY and CDR2 is SMNVEV in the germline V gene (reference sequence). V dropped 5 bases and J dropped 3 bases, with 14 bases sitting between them. The CDR3 is made up of 14 amino acids.

CDR3 nucleotide sequence: TGTGCCAGCAGCTTGGGAGGCAGGGCGAACACTGAAGCTTTCTTT. This translates into CASSLGGRANTEAFF. This chain joins TRBV5-4 and TRBJ1-1, with D maybe TRBD1 (5 bases). V dropped 0 bases and J dropped 1 base, with 10 bases sitting between them. CDR1 is SGHNT and CDR2 is YYREEE in the germline V gene (reference sequence). The CDR3 has 15 residues.

This clone was seen more than once but under ten times. V usage is TRBV18 and J usage is TRBJ1-1; D is ambiguous. The V gene lost 2 bases and the J gene lost 3 bases, with 7 bases spanning the gap. Germline V CDR1 and CDR2: KGHSH, LQKENI. There are 13 residues in the CDR3. CDR3 loop: CASSPFPDTEAFF. The CDR3 DNA follows: TGTGCCAGCTCACCATTTCCCGACACTGAAGCTTTCTTT.

V and J are TRBV5-1 and TRBJ1-1; D remains unclear. CDR3 length: 14 residues. V lost 0 bases, J lost 1 base, and 7 bases lay in between. CDR1 is SGHRS and CDR2 is YFSETQ in the germline V gene. The CDR3 is CASSLASGNTEAFF. CDR3 DNA: TGCGCCAGCAGCTTGGCCTCAGGGAACACTGAAGCTTTCTTT.

This rearrangement joins TRBV28 to TRBJ2-2, with D tentatively TRBD2 (5 bases). Per the germline V gene, CDR1 is MDHEN and CDR2 is SYDVKM. There are 15 residues in the CDR3. V was cut by 9 bases and J by 2 bases, with 16 bases left in between. The CDR3 DNA follows: TGTGCCAGTTATACTAGGGCTGCTAACACCGGGGAGCTGTTTTTT. Translating it yields CASYTRAANTGELFF.

The chain has TRBV29-1 and TRBJ2-3, with TRBD2 matching over 7 bases. There are 14 residues in the CDR3. CDR1 and CDR2 from the germline V gene are SQVTM and ANQGSEA. The ends lost 7 bases at V and 8 bases at J; junction bases unmatched: 15. The CDR3 reads CSALFAGDSVTQYF. CDR3 sequence (DNA): TGCAGCGCCCTCTTTGCGGGAGATTCGGTTACGCAGTATTTT.

This clone was recorded only once. The chain recombines TRBV9 with TRBJ2-3; D may be TRBD2 (5 bases). The CDR3 is 15 residues long. The ends were cut back, 0 bases at V and 0 bases at J, with 8 bases in the middle. Germline V lookup: CDR1 SGDLS, CDR2 YYNGEE. The CDR3 loop reads CASSVGTLSTDTQYF. The CDR3 region has the DNA TGTGCCAGCAGCGTAGGGACTCTTAGCACAGATACGCAGTATTTT.